Listed below are T cell receptor beta chains from one sample, sequenced in a study of T cell changes during pregnancy in multiple sclerosis. Method: immunoSEQ multiplex PCR; TCRdb's copy keeps in-frame clones and lacks some. This table has tens of thousands of clones, approximately 92% appearing once. Sequencing was performed on peripheral blood, taken in the third trimester of pregnancy. These TCRs come from a female donor in good health, enrolled as a control in a pregnancy study. Both conserved end residues are trimmed from each CDR3. A D gene is named only where the DNA matches it firmly.

v_call | d_call | cdr3_aa
TRBV15 | TRBD2 | ATSTTLAGGFGEQY
TRBV28 | TRBD2 | ASSATSGGTTDTQY
TRBV11-2 | TRBD1 | ASSSDRGNTIY
TRBV9 | NA | ASSVVEGIYGYT
TRBV6-1 | NA | ASSEVGGGQPQH
TRBV18 | TRBD2 | ASSPWTSGITYEQY
TRBV28 | NA | ASRLTGRYEQY
TRBV29-1 | TRBD1 | SVSGTGVPDQETQY
TRBV5-4 | TRBD1 | ASSKSGTEIYSGNTIY
TRBV7-2 | NA | ASSSSGTEAF
TRBV9 | TRBD1 | ASSGQGAAMDGYT